This TCR beta chain stems from a study of blood T cell repertoires in COVID-19. Across the study: Whether acute or convalescent, the COVID-19 samples came from the United States, Italy and Spain. Sources were T cells, B-cell-depleted T cells, or PBMCs; the material itself was cDNA or gDNA.

The CDR3 is made up of 14 amino acids. Germline trimming cut 3 bases from V and 6 bases from J; bases unmatched to any gene: 3. Germline V gene data show CDR1 as SGHTA and CDR2 as FQGTGA. Per the original methods: Cell counts per sample came from amplifying reference gene primers. Clones were sequenced by immunoSEQ multiplex PCR, and TCRdb holds only the in-frame ones, with some missing. V, J and clone size derive from that table, while D and trimming were established from the DNA sequence. The sample holds 90,000 to 110,000 clones, 81% seen once. Sequencing used peripheral blood. The clonotype was recovered from a man aged 80 or over with acute or convalescent COVID-19. This chain links TRBV7-3 with TRBJ2-1; 9 positions match TRBD1. CDR3: CASSFGQGINEQFF. CDR3 coding DNA: TGTGCCAGCAGCTTCGGACAGGGGATCAATGAGCAGTTCTTC.